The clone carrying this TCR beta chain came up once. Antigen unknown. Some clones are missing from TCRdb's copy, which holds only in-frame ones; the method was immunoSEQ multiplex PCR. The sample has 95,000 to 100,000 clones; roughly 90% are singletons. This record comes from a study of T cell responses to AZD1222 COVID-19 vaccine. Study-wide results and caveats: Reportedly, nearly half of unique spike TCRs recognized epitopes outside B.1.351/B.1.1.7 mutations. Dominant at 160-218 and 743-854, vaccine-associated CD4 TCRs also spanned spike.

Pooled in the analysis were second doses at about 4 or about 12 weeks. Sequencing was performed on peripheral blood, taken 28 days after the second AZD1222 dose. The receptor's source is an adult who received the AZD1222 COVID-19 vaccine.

The CDR3 region is CASSDQGRGGYTF. In DNA, the CDR3 is TGCGCCAGCAGCGACCAGGGAAGAGGAGGCTACACCTTC. V gene TRBV5-1 combines with J gene TRBJ1-2; D possibly corresponds to TRBD1 (5 bases). V shed 4 bases and J shed 8 bases, with 15 bases lying between them. In germline, CDR1 is SGHRS, CDR2 YFSETQ. This CDR3 region has 13 residues.